The present T cell receptor beta chain was sequenced within a study of technical replicates of blood from four donors. The table came from immunoSEQ multiplex PCR; TCRdb's copy has only in-frame clones and leaves some out. The data contain some 70,000 clones, over 95% of them seen just once; the ten biggest clones take up roughly 0.24%. V was pared by 0 bases and J by 7 bases, with 4 bases of the junction left unmatched. The CDR3 covers 15 residues. Per germline, CDR1 SGHTA and CDR2 FQGNSA. Specimen: T cells isolated from PBMCs. The origin of this receptor is a human donor in good health. V is TRBV7-2 and J is TRBJ1-4; 8 bases match TRBD1. The CDR3 loop reads CASSLAGQGAEKLFF. The CDR3, as DNA: TGTGCCAGCAGCTTAGCGGGGCAGGGGGCTGAAAAACTGTTTTTT.